The 28 T cell receptor beta chains in this list originate from one sample, sequenced in a study of shared clonotypes between healthy human individuals. The naive CD8 subset, CD45RO-negative cells positively selected for CCR7, excluded terminally differentiated effector memory CD45RA+ cells. The data were produced by immunoSEQ multiplex PCR, yet TCRdb's version contains in-frame clones alone and is incomplete. Seen here are around 1.9 million clones, around 93% observed once, and the top ten hold under 2%. Sequencing used naive CD8+ T cells from PBMCs. The receptors here all came from a man aged 18 to 30 in good health. Some clones in this sample may be carry-over from other donors' samples.

This rearrangement joins TRBV29-1 to TRBJ2-7; tentative D call: TRBD2 (5 bases). Trimming removed 3 bases from V and 7 bases from J, with 10 bases in between. The CDR3 runs 11 residues. In germline, CDR1 is SQVTM, CDR2 ANQGSEA. CDR3 bases: TGCAGCGTTGATACGTCGGGGGAGCAGTACTTC. Its translation: CSVDTSGEQYF.

This sequence joins TRBV27 and TRBJ2-2; 10 bases fit TRBD2. Germline V gives CDR1 MNHEY, CDR2 SMNVEV (reference sequence). With 5 bases clipped from V and 9 bases from J, the junction kept 15 bases outside the gene matches. The CDR3 extends over 17 amino acids. In nucleotides, the CDR3 is TGTGCCAGCAGTCCACGGGCTAGCGGGAGTGGGACCAGGGAGCTGTTTTTT. It is translated as CASSPRASGSGTRELFF.

As for this clone: A read error may be the cause here, since a much bigger clone is one base away. Other DNA sequences in the sample encode the same CDR3. The rearrangement links TRBV7-8 to TRBJ2-2, with D unclear. V lost 2 bases, J lost 6 bases, and 1 base lay in between. Germline lookup yields CDR1 SGHVS and CDR2 FQNEAQ. The length of the CDR3 is 11 residues. The CDR3, as DNA: TGTGCCAGCAGCTTATCCGGGGAGCTGTTTTTT. This gives the protein CASSLSGELFF.

The V and J genes are TRBV5-1 and TRBJ2-1; tentatively, D is TRBD2 (5 bases). Trimming cost V 0 bases and J 7 bases, with 14 bases left between them. CDR3 length equals 15 residues. CDR1 and CDR2 from the germline V gene are SGHRS and YFSETQ. CDR3 loop: CASSLGPGGFNEQFF. CDR3 DNA sequence: TGCGCCAGCAGCTTGGGGCCCGGAGGTTTTAATGAGCAGTTCTTC.

This chain links TRBV16 with TRBJ2-2; D unclear. Deletions cut 4 bases from V and 4 bases from J, with 13 bases between. The V gene's germline CDR1 is KGHSY and CDR2 FQNENV. This CDR3 comprises 15 residues. Here the CDR3 reads CASSPSLSSTGELFF. DNA for the CDR3: TGTGCCAGCAGCCCGTCGCTCTCGAGCACCGGGGAGCTGTTTTTT.

The rearrangement uses TRBV14 and TRBJ1-2, with 7 positions matching TRBD1. Germline loops: CDR1 SGHDN, CDR2 FVKESK. V shed 2 bases, J shed 0 bases, and the junction held 12 bases outside the gene matches. The CDR3 is 18 residues long. CDR3: CASSQPRDSYSTNYGYTF. CDR3 nucleotide sequence: TGTGCCAGCAGCCAACCCCGGGACAGCTATTCCACTAACTATGGCTACACCTTC.

For this clone: In the same sample, other DNA sequences code for this CDR3. The chain couples TRBV4-1 to TRBJ1-5, with 9 positions matching TRBD1. Germline CDR1 reads MGHRA; CDR2 reads YSYEKL. V trimming: 4 bases; J trimming: 4 bases; junction bases outside the gene matches: 2. This CDR3 comprises 14 residues. The CDR3 protein is CASSPDRGNQPQHF. The CDR3 DNA follows: TGCGCCAGCAGCCCAGACAGGGGGAATCAGCCCCAGCATTTT.

The chain combines TRBV28 with TRBJ2-7; the match to TRBD2 covers 9 bases. The germline CDR1 and CDR2 sequences are MDHEN and SYDVKM. The J segment lost 5 bases and the V segment lost 3 bases, leaving 14 bases of the junction unmatched. This CDR3 spans 17 amino acids. In DNA form, the CDR3 reads TGTGCCAGCAGTTTCCCCGATAGGACTAGCGAATTCGACGAGCAGTACTTC. It yields the protein CASSFPDRTSEFDEQYF.

The chain combines TRBV28 with TRBJ2-3; D might be TRBD2 (6 bases). CDR1 is MDHEN, CDR2 SYDVKM, per germline. The CDR3 is made up of 16 amino acids. Trimming shortened V by 4 bases and J by 0 bases, and 14 bases separated the two germline ends. CDR3 DNA: TGTGCCAGCAGTTCTAGCGACCTGATTAGCACAGATACGCAGTATTTT. It translates to CASSSSDLISTDTQYF.

The table lists this clone with a count of one. This sequence joins TRBV4-2 and TRBJ1-5; TRBD1 might be the D (5 bases). CDR1 is LGHNA and CDR2 is YNFKEQ in the germline V gene. CDR3 length equals 19 residues. Trimming removed 0 bases at V and 0 bases at J, with 18 bases between. The CDR3 coding sequence is TGTGCCAGCAGCCAAGATCGTCCAGGGAAGGAGTATAGCAATCAGCCCCAGCATTTT. Encoded protein: CASSQDRPGKEYSNQPQHF.

The table lists this clone with a few counts. V usage is TRBV9 and J usage is TRBJ1-1; 8 bases fit TRBD1. The V gene's germline CDR1 is SGDLS and CDR2 YYNGEE. This CDR3 has 16 residues. Germline trimming cut 0 bases from V and 0 bases from J; bases unmatched to any gene: 4. CDR3 region: CASSVDARGLNTEAFF. The DNA for the CDR3 is TGTGCCAGCAGCGTAGATGCCAGGGGGCTGAACACTGAAGCTTTCTTT.

This rearrangement joins TRBV28 to TRBJ1-1, with TRBD1 as a possible D gene (5 bases). V was shortened by 3 bases and J by 2 bases, with 13 bases between the two germline ends. Looked up from germline, CDR1 is MDHEN and CDR2 is SYDVKM. The CDR3 runs to 15 residues. The CDR3 protein is CASSLRGIINTEAFF. In DNA, the CDR3 is TGTGCCAGCAGTTTGCGGGGGATTATCAACACTGAAGCTTTCTTT.

Points on this clone: Other DNA sequences from this sample encode an identical CDR3 as well. V is TRBV6-5 and J is TRBJ1-1; weak D call: TRBD1 (5 bases). Germline CDR1 and CDR2: MNHEY and SVGAGI. CDR3 length: 13 amino acids. V lost 5 bases and J lost 5, with 12 bases in between. The chain's CDR3 is CASSPRGGTEAFF. The CDR3, as DNA: TGTGCCAGCAGTCCCCGGGGGGGAACTGAAGCTTTCTTT.

The chain is built from TRBV4-1 and TRBJ2-2, with a weak D call TRBD2 (5 bases). This CDR3 region has 13 residues. Deletions cut 4 bases from V and 7 bases from J, with 10 bases between. The germline gives CDR1 MGHRA, CDR2 YSYEKL. The CDR3 reads CASSLPGYGELFF. The CDR3 DNA sequence: TGCGCCAGCAGCCTACCGGGGTACGGGGAGCTGTTTTTT.

The chain joins TRBV5-6 to TRBJ2-2, with 8 bases aligning to TRBD1. Germline loops: CDR1 SGHDT, CDR2 YYEEEE. Trimming took 0 bases from V and 5 from J; bases not matched to a gene: 6. This CDR3 has 16 amino acids. CDR3 in DNA: TGTGCCAGCAGCTTGGGCGACAGGGGAGGAACCGGGGAGCTGTTTTTT. It translates to CASSLGDRGGTGELFF.

The chain uses TRBV7-8 and TRBJ2-7, with 15 bases identical to TRBD2. The length of the CDR3 is 15 residues. The V gene's germline CDR1 is SGHVS and CDR2 FQNEAQ. V was clipped by 1 base and J by 9 bases; unmatched bases: 4. CDR3 protein: CASSLVGGLAGGQYF. CDR3 bases: TGTGCCAGCAGCTTAGTCGGGGGACTAGCGGGAGGGCAGTACTTC.

This clone was seen a handful of times. This specimen includes other DNA sequences encoding the same CDR3. CDR3 in amino acids: CASSIRPGTEAFF. The CDR3 DNA reads as TGTGCCAGTAGTATTCGCCCGGGCACTGAAGCTTTCTTT. The chain links TRBV19 to TRBJ1-1; D call uncertain. Trimming stripped 3 bases from V and 4 bases from J, with 9 bases between. Germline V gives CDR1 LNHDA, CDR2 SQIVND (reference sequence). The CDR3 sequence is 13 residues long.

This rearrangement joins TRBV28 to TRBJ2-3, with 11 bases that match TRBD1. The V gene end was trimmed by 6 bases and the J gene end by 10 bases; junction bases not matched to a gene: 3. This CDR3 contains 12 residues. CDR1 is MDHEN, CDR2 SYDVKM, per germline. The CDR3 reads CASSPDRGPQYF. CDR3 coding DNA: TGTGCCAGCAGCCCGGACAGGGGGCCGCAGTATTTT.

The rearrangement joins TRBV7-6 to TRBJ1-5, with TRBD1 as a possible D gene (6 bases). Germline V gives CDR1 SGHVS, CDR2 FNYEAQ. The CDR3 covers 15 residues. The ends were cut back, 5 bases at V and 3 bases at J, with 14 bases in the middle. The CDR3 DNA is TGTGCCAGCAGCCCTGGCAGGGGTAACAATCAGCCCCAGCATTTT. This sequence encodes CASSPGRGNNQPQHF.

The rearrangement joins TRBV9 to TRBJ2-2; D call uncertain. The ends were cut back, 4 bases at V and 6 bases at J, with 4 bases in the middle. Germline values: CDR1 SGDLS, CDR2 YYNGEE. CDR3 length: 11 amino acids. In nucleotides, the CDR3 is TGTGCCAGCAGCCGGTCCGGGGAGCTGTTTTTT. This translates into CASSRSGELFF.

This CDR3 reads CASSQMPGRSNQPQHF. The CDR3 DNA reads as TGTGCCAGCAGCCAGATGCCCGGGCGTAGCAATCAGCCCCAGCATTTT. The J gene is TRBJ1-5, the V gene TRBV5-8; no definite D call. This CDR3 spans 16 amino acids. Germline V gene sequence: CDR1 SGHTS, CDR2 YDEGEE. V was clipped by 4 bases and J by 0 bases, with 14 bases between them.

The chain uses TRBV11-2 and TRBJ2-1, with D maybe TRBD2 (5 bases). CDR1 SGHAT and CDR2 FQNNGV come from the germline V gene. V dropped 7 bases and J dropped 1 base, with 17 bases sitting between them. CDR3 length: 16 residues. CDR3 in DNA: TGTGCCAGCACGGGCCCTGAGCGGCCGTCCTACAATGAGCAGTTCTTC. Protein sequence: CASTGPERPSYNEQFF.

The chain has TRBV7-2 and TRBJ2-5; D not certain. The ends were cut back, 2 bases at V and 2 bases at J, with 9 bases in the middle. This CDR3 is 14 amino acids long. The germline V gene encodes CDR1 SGHTA and CDR2 FQGNSA. The CDR3 nucleotides are TGTGCCAGCAGCTTAAGGCAGATACAAGAGACCCAGTACTTC. Residues: CASSLRQIQETQYF.

J is TRBJ1-2 and V is TRBV4-1; D is undetermined. The germline V and J ends were trimmed by 3 bases and 4 bases, with 15 bases remaining between them. The length of the CDR3 is 15 residues. Germline V gene sequence: CDR1 MGHRA, CDR2 YSYEKL. CDR3 region: CASSQEIPSIYGYTF. The CDR3 coding sequence is TGCGCCAGCAGCCAGGAAATTCCCTCTATCTATGGCTACACCTTC.

The V call is TRBV4-3, the J call TRBJ2-3, with TRBD1 as a possible D gene (5 bases). CDR1 is LGHNA, CDR2 YSLEER, per germline. CDR3 length: 16 residues. With 0 bases removed from V and 0 bases from J, the gap between germline ends came to 10 bases. The chain's CDR3 is CASSQEGLSSTDTQYF. The CDR3 DNA is TGCGCCAGCAGCCAAGAGGGGCTTTCTAGCACAGATACGCAGTATTTT.

This chain joins TRBV27 and TRBJ2-3, with 8 bases lining up with TRBD2. Germline V gene data show CDR1 as MNHEY and CDR2 as SMNVEV (reference sequence). The CDR3 has 16 residues. The J segment lost 4 bases and the V segment lost 2 bases, leaving 8 bases of the junction unmatched. CDR3 sequence (DNA): TGTGCCAGCAGTTTAGGTAGGCGGGAGGCGCCAGATACGCAGTATTTT. This encodes CASSLGRREAPDTQYF.

The V call is TRBV5-6, the J call TRBJ2-7; D remains unclear. Germline CDR1 and CDR2: SGHDT and YYEEEE. This CDR3 region has 12 residues. Trimming pared 4 bases from V and 6 bases from J, leaving 11 bases between. CDR3 sequence reads: CASSLGYAEQYF. Here the CDR3 DNA reads TGTGCCAGCAGCCTCGGGTACGCCGAGCAGTACTTC.

This clone appeared a single time. Other DNA sequences of this sample code for an identical CDR3. CDR3 coding DNA: TGCGCCAGCAGCTTGTATGCCTACGAGCAGTACTTC. Translation gives CASSLYAYEQYF. The chain uses TRBV5-1 and TRBJ2-7; the D is unclear. The V end lost 1 base, the J end lost 2 bases, and 4 bases lay between the germline ends. The germline V gene has CDR1 SGHRS and CDR2 YFSETQ. The CDR3 sequence is 12 residues long.